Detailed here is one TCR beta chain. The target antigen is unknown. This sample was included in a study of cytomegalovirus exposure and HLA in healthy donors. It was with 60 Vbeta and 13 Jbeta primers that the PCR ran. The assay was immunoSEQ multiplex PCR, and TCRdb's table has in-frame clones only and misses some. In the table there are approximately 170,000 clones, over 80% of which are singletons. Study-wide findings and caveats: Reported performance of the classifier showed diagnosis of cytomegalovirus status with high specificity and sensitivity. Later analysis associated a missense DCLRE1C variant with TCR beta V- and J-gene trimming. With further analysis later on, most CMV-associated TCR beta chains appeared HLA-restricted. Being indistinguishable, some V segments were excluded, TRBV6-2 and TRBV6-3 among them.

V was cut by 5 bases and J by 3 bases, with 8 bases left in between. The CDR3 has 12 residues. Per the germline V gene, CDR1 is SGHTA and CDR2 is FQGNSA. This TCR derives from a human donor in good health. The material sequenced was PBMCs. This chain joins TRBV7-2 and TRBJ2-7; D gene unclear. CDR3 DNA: TGTGCCAGCAGCGCCGGGTTCTACGAGCAGTACTTC. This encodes CASSAGFYEQYF.